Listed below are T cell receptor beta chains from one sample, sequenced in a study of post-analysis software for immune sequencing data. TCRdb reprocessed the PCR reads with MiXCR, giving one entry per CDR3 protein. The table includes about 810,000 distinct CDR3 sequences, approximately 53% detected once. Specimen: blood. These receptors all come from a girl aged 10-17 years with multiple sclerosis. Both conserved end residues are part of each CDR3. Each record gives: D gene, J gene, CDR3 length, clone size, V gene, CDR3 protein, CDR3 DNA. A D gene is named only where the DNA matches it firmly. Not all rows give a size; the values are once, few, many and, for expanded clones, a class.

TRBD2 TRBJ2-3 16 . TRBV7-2 CASSLGLAGGQYTQYF TGTGCCAGCAGCTTAGGTCTAGCGGGGGGGCAATATACGCAGTATTTT
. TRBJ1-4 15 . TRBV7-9 CASSFAQAANEKLFF TGTGCCAGCAGCTTTGCGCAGGCGGCAAATGAAAAACTGTTTTTT
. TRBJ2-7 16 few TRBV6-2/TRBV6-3 CASSPPAVRSSYEQYF TGTGCCAGCAGTCCCCCGGCTGTACGGAGCTCCTACGAGCAGTACTTC
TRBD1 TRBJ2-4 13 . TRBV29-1 CSVATGPKNIQYF TGCAGCGTCGCGACAGGGCCCAAAAACATTCAGTACTTC
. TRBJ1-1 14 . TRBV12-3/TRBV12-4 CASSFPPGRQKAFF TGTGCCAGCAGTTTTCCACCCGGCCGACAGAAAGCTTTCTTT
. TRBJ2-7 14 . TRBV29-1 CSVAGGGTGYEQYF TGCAGCGTTGCGGGTGGGGGGACGGGCTACGAGCAGTACTTC
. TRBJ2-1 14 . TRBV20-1 CSASPAATYNEQFF TGCAGTGCTAGCCCCGCGGCGACCTACAATGAGCAGTTCTTC
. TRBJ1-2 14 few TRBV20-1 CSAPRVGVNYGYTF TGCAGTGCTCCAAGGGTAGGGGTTAACTATGGCTACACCTTC
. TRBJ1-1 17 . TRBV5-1 CASSLMGGQVMNTEAFF TGCGCCAGCAGCTTGATGGGGGGGCAGGTAATGAACACTGAAGCTTTCTTT
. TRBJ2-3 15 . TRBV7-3 CASSLRERSTDTQYF TGTGCCAGCAGCTTAAGAGAGCGGAGCACAGATACGCAGTATTTT
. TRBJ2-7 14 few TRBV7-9 CASSLVRTLTEQYF TGTGCCAGCAGCTTAGTACGGACCCTCACCGAGCAGTACTTC
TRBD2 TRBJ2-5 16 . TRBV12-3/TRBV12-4 CASSPRVAGGKETQYF TGTGCCAGCAGTCCGCGGGTAGCGGGAGGGAAAGAGACCCAGTACTTC
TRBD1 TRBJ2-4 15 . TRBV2 CASSEVGQGRDIQYF TGTGCCAGCAGTGAAGTCGGACAGGGCAGAGACATTCAGTACTTC
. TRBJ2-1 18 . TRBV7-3 CASSLRGPQEPSYNEQFF TGTGCCAGCAGCTTAAGGGGCCCTCAAGAACCCTCCTACAATGAGCAGTTCTTC
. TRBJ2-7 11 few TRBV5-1 CASSADSEQYF TGCGCCAGCAGCGCGGACAGCGAGCAGTACTTC
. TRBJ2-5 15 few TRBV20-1 CSAKGRTDIQETQYF TGCAGTGCTAAAGGAAGGACAGACATTCAAGAGACCCAGTACTTC
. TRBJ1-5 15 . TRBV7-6 CASSSGRGVPQPQHF TGTGCCAGCAGCTCCGGCCGGGGAGTTCCTCAGCCCCAGCATTTT
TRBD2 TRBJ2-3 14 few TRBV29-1 CSVFSGRVEDTQYF TGCAGCGTCTTTAGCGGGAGGGTTGAAGATACGCAGTATTTT
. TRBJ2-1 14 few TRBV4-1 CASGRASAYNEQFF TGCGCCAGCGGCCGGGCTAGCGCCTACAATGAGCAGTTCTTC
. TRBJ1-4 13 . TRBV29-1 CSVEVHPNEKLFF TGCAGCGTTGAAGTACATCCGAATGAAAAACTGTTTTTT
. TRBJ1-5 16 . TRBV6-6 CASSPPGQLSNQPQHF TGTGCCAGCAGTCCTCCGGGACAACTTAGCAATCAGCCCCAGCATTTT
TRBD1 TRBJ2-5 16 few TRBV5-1 CASSLAQGAGWETQYF TGCGCCAGCAGCTTGGCACAGGGGGCAGGTTGGGAGACCCAGTACTTC
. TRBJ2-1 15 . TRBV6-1 CASSEIGSSYNEQFF TGTGCCAGCAGTGAAATTGGTAGCTCCTACAATGAGCAGTTCTTC
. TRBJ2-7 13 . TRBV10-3 CAISLPGSYEQYF TGTGCCATCAGTCTGCCCGGATCCTACGAGCAGTACTTC
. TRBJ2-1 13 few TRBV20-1 CSVGQGTHNEQFF TGCAGTGTGGGGCAGGGAACCCACAATGAGCAGTTCTTC
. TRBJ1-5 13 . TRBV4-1 CASSFKGDQPQHF TGTGCCAGCAGCTTCAAGGGAGATCAGCCCCAGCATTTT
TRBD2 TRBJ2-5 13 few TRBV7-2 CASSGGTRETQYF TGTGCCAGCAGCGGAGGGACTAGGGAGACCCAGTACTTC
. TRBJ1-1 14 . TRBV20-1 CSAPTALGGTEAFF TGCAGTGCCCCGACAGCCCTGGGTGGCACTGAAGCTTTCTTT
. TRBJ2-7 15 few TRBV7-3 CASSSGGPGIYEQYF TGTGCCAGCAGCTCCGGGGGGCCAGGGATCTACGAGCAGTACTTC
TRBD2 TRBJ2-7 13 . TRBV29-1 CSASGTEELKQYF TGCAGCGCTAGCGGGACGGAAGAACTGAAGCAGTACTTC
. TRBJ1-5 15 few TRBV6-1 CAGSGPGESNQPQHF TGTGCCGGCAGCGGACCAGGGGAGAGCAATCAGCCCCAGCATTTT
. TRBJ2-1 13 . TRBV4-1 CASSQVSGEEQFF TGCGCCAGCAGCCAAGTATCGGGTGAAGAGCAGTTCTTC
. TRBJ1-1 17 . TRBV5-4 CASSFPGAGAGNTEAFF TGTGCCAGCAGCTTCCCAGGTGCTGGGGCAGGGAACACTGAAGCTTTCTTT
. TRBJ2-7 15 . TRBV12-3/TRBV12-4 CASSLDGAAMGEQYF TGTGCCAGCAGTTTAGATGGTGCGGCTATGGGCGAGCAGTACTTC
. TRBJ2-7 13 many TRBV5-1 CASRREGATEQYF TGCGCCAGCAGAAGGGAGGGGGCGACCGAGCAGTACTTC
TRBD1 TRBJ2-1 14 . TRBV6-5 CASSPVDRELKQFF TGTGCCAGCAGTCCCGTAGACAGGGAGCTTAAGCAGTTCTTC
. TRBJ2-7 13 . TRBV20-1 CSARFQGSHEQYF TGCAGTGCTAGATTCCAGGGTTCCCACGAGCAGTACTTC
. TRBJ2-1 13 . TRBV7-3 CASSVGPGSEQFF TGTGCCAGCAGCGTCGGTCCAGGGAGTGAGCAGTTCTTC
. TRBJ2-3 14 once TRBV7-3 CASSSGGVTDTQYF TGTGCCAGCAGCTCAGGAGGGGTCACAGATACGCAGTATTTT
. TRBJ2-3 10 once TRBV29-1 CSVGDNTQYF TGCAGCGTTGGAGATAATACGCAGTATTTT